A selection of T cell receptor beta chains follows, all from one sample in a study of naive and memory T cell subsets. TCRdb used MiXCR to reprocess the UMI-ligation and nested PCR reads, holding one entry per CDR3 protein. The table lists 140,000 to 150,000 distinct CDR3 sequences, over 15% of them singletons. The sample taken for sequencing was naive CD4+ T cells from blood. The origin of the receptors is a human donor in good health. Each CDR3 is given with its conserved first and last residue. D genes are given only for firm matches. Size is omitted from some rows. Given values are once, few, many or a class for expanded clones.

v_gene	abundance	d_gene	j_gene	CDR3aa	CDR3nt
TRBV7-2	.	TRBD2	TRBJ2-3	CASRLAGVSDTQYF	TGTGCCAGCAGACTAGCGGGAGTGTCAGATACGCAGTATTTT
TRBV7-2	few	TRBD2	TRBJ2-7	CASSRPAGGDEQYF	TGTGCCAGCAGCCGTCCGGCGGGAGGGGACGAGCAGTACTTC
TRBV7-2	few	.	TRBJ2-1	CASSLGASVYNEQFF	TGTGCCAGCAGCTTAGGGGCTAGCGTTTACAATGAGCAGTTCTTC
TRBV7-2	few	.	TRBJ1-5	CASSSRPGEQPQHF	TGTGCCAGCAGCTCAAGGCCAGGGGAGCAGCCCCAGCATTTT
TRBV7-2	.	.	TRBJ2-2	CASSRQPTGELFF	TGTGCCAGCAGCCGCCAGCCCACCGGGGAGCTGTTTTTT
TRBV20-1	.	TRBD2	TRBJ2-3	CSGIPLAGVSDTQYF	TGCAGTGGCATCCCGCTAGCGGGAGTTTCAGATACGCAGTATTTT
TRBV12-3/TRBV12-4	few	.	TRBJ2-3	CASSLARTRGTDTQYF	TGTGCCAGCAGTTTAGCGCGGACCCGTGGGACAGATACGCAGTATTTT
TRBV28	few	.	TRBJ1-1	CASSLNLEAFF	TGTGCCAGCAGTTTAAATCTTGAAGCTTTCTTT
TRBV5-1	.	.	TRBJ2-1	CASTPDSSYNEQFF	TGCGCCAGCACCCCTGACAGCTCCTACAATGAGCAGTTCTTC
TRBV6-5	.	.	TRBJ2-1	CASSYTGTFSYNEQFF	TGTGCCAGCAGTTACACTGGGACTTTCTCCTACAATGAGCAGTTCTTC
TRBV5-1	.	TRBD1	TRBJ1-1	CASSTRTGVMNTEAFF	TGCGCCAGCAGCACCCGGACAGGGGTTATGAACACTGAAGCTTTCTTT
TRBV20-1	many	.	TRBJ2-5	CSARTDQYQETQYF	TGCAGTGCTAGAACAGACCAGTACCAAGAGACCCAGTACTTC
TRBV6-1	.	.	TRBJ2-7	CASVIVGWSSYEQYF	TGTGCCAGCGTGATAGTGGGCTGGAGCTCCTACGAGCAGTACTTC
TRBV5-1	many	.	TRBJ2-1	CASSPSSYNEQFF	TGCGCCAGCAGCCCAAGCTCCTACAATGAGCAGTTCTTC
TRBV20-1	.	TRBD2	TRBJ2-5	CSATGLAQETQYF	TGCAGTGCTACTGGACTAGCTCAAGAGACCCAGTACTTC
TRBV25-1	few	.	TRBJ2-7	CASSTAQHLGEQYF	TGTGCCAGCAGTACCGCACAACACCTAGGGGAGCAGTACTTC
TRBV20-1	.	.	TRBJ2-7	CSANPLGSPYEQYF	TGCAGTGCTAACCCACTGGGTTCGCCCTACGAGCAGTACTTC
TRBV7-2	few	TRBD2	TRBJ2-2	CASSRLAGNTGELFF	TGTGCCAGCAGCCGACTAGCGGGGAACACCGGGGAGCTGTTTTTT
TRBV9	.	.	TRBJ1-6	CASSEGVDSPLHF	TGTGCCAGCAGCGAGGGCGTAGATTCACCCCTCCACTTT
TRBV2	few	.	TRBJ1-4	CASRGKATNEKLFF	TGTGCCAGCAGGGGTAAAGCAACTAATGAAAAACTGTTTTTT
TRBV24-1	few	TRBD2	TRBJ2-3	CATSDSRLSGRVTDTQYF	TGTGCCACCAGTGATTCCCGACTGAGCGGGAGGGTTACAGATACGCAGTATTTT
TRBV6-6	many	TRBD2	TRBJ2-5	CASSYWVGLAEETQYF	TGTGCCAGCAGTTACTGGGTCGGACTAGCGGAAGAGACCCAGTACTTC
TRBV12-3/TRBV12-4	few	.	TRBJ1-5	CASSLGQAGWEPQHF	TGTGCCAGCAGTTTAGGACAGGCGGGTTGGGAGCCCCAGCATTTT
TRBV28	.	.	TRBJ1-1	CASRPLGPNTEAFF	TGTGCCAGCAGGCCTCTGGGACCTAACACTGAAGCTTTCTTT
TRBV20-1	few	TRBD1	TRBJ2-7	CSAIRTGAGNEQYF	TGCAGTGCAATTAGGACAGGGGCTGGTAACGAGCAGTACTTC
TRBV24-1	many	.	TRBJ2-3	CATSAGSKTDTQYF	TGTGCCACCAGTGCGGGGAGTAAAACAGATACGCAGTATTTT